The clone carrying this T cell receptor (beta chain) has ten or more counts. The data derive from a study of patients and donors after allogeneic stem cell transplantation. The germline CDR1 and CDR2 sequences are LGHNT and FRNRAP. The CDR3 is 14 amino acids. The V and J ends lost 4 bases and 6 bases respectively, with 10 bases between them. TCRdb redid the calling of the RT-PCR reads with MiXCR, one entry per CDR3 protein. This table holds about 160,000 distinct CDR3 sequences, approximately 22% found once. The sequencing input was blood, either unsorted or a sorted T cell fraction (not recorded which). The J gene is TRBJ1-6, the V gene TRBV12-5; tentative D call: TRBD1 (6 bases). This TCR was recovered from a human donor who was either an allogeneic HSCT recipient or a stem cell or donor lymphocyte infusion donor (not recorded which). It is not recorded whose cells these are; they may come from a transplant donor. Here the CDR3 reads CASGWGLGNSPLHF. CDR3 in DNA: TGTGCTAGTGGTTGGGGGCTCGGTAATTCACCCCTCCACTTT.